The 11 T cell receptor beta chains presented below share a single source sample, sequenced in a study of regulatory T cells in long-lasting Graves disease. Time point reported: persistent/refractory GD, antithyroid drugs over 5 years with positive TRAb. The TCR library was made from RNA that had been extracted from PBMCs in TRIzol. According to the study, TCR beta libraries were built with iRepertoire HTBI primers and CDR3-region Arm-PCR. TCRdb passed the multiplex PCR reads through MiXCR, listing each CDR3 protein once. The sample comprises about 430,000 distinct CDR3 sequences, under 25% of which are singletons, and 14% rests with the top ten. The sequencing used peripheral blood mononuclear cells (PBMCs), collected when the disease was refractory, from a patient treated with antithyroid drugs. The origin of the receptors is a female donor with Graves disease.

The chain combines TRBV19 with TRBJ1-1; weak D call: TRBD1 (5 bases). CDR1 and CDR2 (germline): LNHDA, SQIVND (reference sequence). Trimming cost V 6 bases and J 11 bases, with 25 bases left between them. CDR3 length: 15 amino acids. For the CDR3, the DNA is TGTGCCAGTAGCTCCCCGTATCCCCGACAGTCAATTGCTTTCTTT. It yields the protein CASSSPYPRQSIAFF.

This clonotype showed up just a few times. The chain employs TRBV19 and TRBJ2-1, with 8 bases identical to TRBD1. Germline loops: CDR1 LNHDA, CDR2 SQIVND (reference sequence). This CDR3 comprises 15 residues. Trimming removed 0 bases from V and 6 bases from J; junction bases left unmatched: 4. The chain's CDR3 is CASSIDLGQANEQFF. The CDR3 DNA reads as TGTGCCAGTAGTATAGATCTGGGACAGGCCAATGAGCAGTTCTTC. The full variable domain, rest sourced from reference TRBV19 and TRBJ2-1, is DGGITQSPKYLFRKEGQNVTLSCEQNLNHDAMYWYRQDPGQGLRLIYYSQIVNDFQKGDIAEGYSVSREKKESFPLTVTSAQKNPTAFYLCASSIDLGQANEQFFGPGTRLTVL.

This clonotype appeared a few times. V gene TRBV7-9 combines with J gene TRBJ2-7, with D possibly matching TRBD1 (5 bases). The CDR3 loop spans 16 amino acids. Trimming pared 1 base from V and 3 bases from J, leaving 16 bases between. CDR1 is SEHNR and CDR2 is FQNEAQ in the germline V gene (reference sequence). The DNA for the CDR3 is TGTGCCAGCAGCTTAGAAGGGGCAGGGAAGTTCTACGAGCAGTACTTC. The encoded protein is CASSLEGAGKFYEQYF.

The chain recombines TRBV6-1 with TRBJ1-6, with no clear D. The germline V gene encodes CDR1 MNHNS and CDR2 SASEGT. V was trimmed by 0 bases and J by 5 bases, leaving 14 bases between them. This CDR3 has 17 residues. Here the CDR3 DNA reads TGTGCCAGCAGTGAAGCACCCCCGGGTCCTCATAATTCACCCCTCCACTTT. It is translated as CASSEAPPGPHNSPLHF.

The chain joins TRBV27 to TRBJ1-2, with D unresolved. The V end lost 4 bases, the J end lost 9 bases, and 18 bases lay between the germline ends. This CDR3 is 14 amino acids long. Looked up from germline, CDR1 is MNHEY and CDR2 is SMNVEV (reference sequence). CDR3 protein: CASSSDLLPLRYTF. Here the CDR3 DNA reads TGTGCCAGCAGTTCGGACTTACTCCCCCTCCGCTACACCTTC.

The chain employs TRBV5-6 and TRBJ2-7, with D perhaps matching TRBD1 (6 bases). This CDR3 has 12 residues. Germline lookup yields CDR1 SGHDT and CDR2 YYEEEE. V gave up 4 bases and J gave up 6 bases, with 11 bases separating them. CDR3: CASSSTGPEQYF. As DNA, the CDR3 is TGTGCCAGCAGCAGTACAGGGCCCGAGCAGTACTTC.

This clonotype appeared many times. V gene TRBV28 combines with J gene TRBJ2-5; 7 nucleotides line up with TRBD1. After removal of 2 bases from V and 2 bases from J, the junction contained 17 bases not matched to a gene. The CDR3 loop spans 19 amino acids. Germline lookup yields CDR1 MDHEN and CDR2 SYDVKM. For the CDR3, the DNA is TGTGCCAGCAGTTTACCGCCGGGACAGTCGAGAGCACGACAAGAGACCCAGTACTTC. It codes for CASSLPPGQSRARQETQYF.

This clonotype was seen at least ten times. The chain employs TRBV20-1 and TRBJ1-5, with 8 bases matching TRBD1. The CDR3 has 16 residues. Per germline, CDR1 DFQATT and CDR2 SNEGSKA (reference sequence). Trimming removed 0 bases from V and 6 bases from J; junction bases left unmatched: 10. As DNA, the CDR3 is TGCAGTGCTAGAGATCGTGACAGGGGATTATCTCAGCCCCAGCATTTT. Its translation is CSARDRDRGLSQPQHF.

This clonotype came up many times. V and J are TRBV12-3 or TRBV12-4 and TRBJ1-3, with D perhaps matching TRBD1 (6 bases). The CDR3 length is 16 residues. The V gene lost 7 bases and the J gene lost 0 bases, with 16 bases spanning the gap. CDR3: CASTGGPSFSGNTIYF. The CDR3 nucleotides are TGTGCCAGCACCGGGGGCCCGTCCTTCTCTGGAAACACCATATATTTT.

This clonotype was counted between two and nine times. The chain combines TRBV27 with TRBJ1-2; 7 bases fit TRBD1. The germline V gene encodes CDR1 MNHEY and CDR2 SMNVEV (reference sequence). This CDR3 has 14 amino acids. V lost 5 bases, J lost 3 bases, and 6 bases stayed unmatched. CDR3 amino acids: CASSPPRGYYGYTF. The CDR3 DNA sequence: TGTGCCAGCAGTCCTCCCAGGGGGTACTATGGCTACACCTTC.

J is TRBJ2-1 and V is TRBV11-3, with D unresolved. CDR3 length: 12 amino acids. From germline, CDR1 is SGHNT and CDR2 YENEEA. V was shortened by 3 bases and J by 9 bases, with 9 bases between the two germline ends. CDR3: CASSLRATEQFF. Here the CDR3 DNA reads TGTGCCAGCAGCTTGCGAGCAACTGAGCAGTTCTTC.